This T cell receptor beta chain was observed in a study of T cells in Graves' hyperthyroidism and ophthalmopathy. Broader study findings: A model of 13 V-J features distinguished ophthalmopathy from stable hyperthyroidism.

Researchers amplified the TCR beta CDR3 regions from RNA transcripts. The HTBI primer set drove a first-round RT-PCR of the TCR CDR3. MiXCR, run by TCRdb on the multiplex PCR reads, gives a single entry per CDR3 protein. The sample lists 600,000 or so distinct CDR3 sequences, roughly 15% seen once, with around 13% in the top ten. The V gene end was trimmed by 1 base and the J gene end by 1 base; junction bases not matched to a gene: 8. The germline CDR1 and CDR2 sequences are SGHRS and YFSETQ. The CDR3 is 17 amino acids. Individuals with ophthalmopathy presented a Clinical Activity Score of at least 3, a NOSPECS grade of at least 4 and a duration under 3 months. Turning to this clonotype: Its antigen is still unknown.

The sequencing input was blood. The receptor's source is a woman aged 45-65 years with Graves' ophthalmopathy. V and J are TRBV5-1 and TRBJ2-1; 7 bases match TRBD2. The CDR3 protein is CASSLSASGASYNEQFF. The DNA of the CDR3 is TGCGCCAGCAGCTTGTCTGCTAGCGGAGCATCCTACAATGAGCAGTTCTTC.